This T cell receptor (beta chain) originates from a study of blood T cell repertoires in COVID-19. This clone was observed once. Repertoires were generated with immunoSEQ multiplex PCR, while TCRdb's copy carries only in-frame clones and drops some. The data contain fewer than 150,000 clones, approximately 80% of them singletons. V dropped 4 bases and J dropped 5; count of bases not matched to a gene: 5. This CDR3 is built from 15 residues. Germline CDR1 LNHNV, CDR2 YYDKDF (reference sequence). The TCR was taken from a woman younger than 35 who had been exposed to COVID-19. Sequencing was performed on PBMCs or T cells enriched from blood (not recorded which). V usage is TRBV15 and J usage is TRBJ2-1; 10 bases line up with TRBD2. CDR3 sequence reads: CATSTRLAGNNEQFF. The DNA for the CDR3 is TGTGCCACCAGCACTAGACTAGCGGGTAACAATGAGCAGTTCTTC.